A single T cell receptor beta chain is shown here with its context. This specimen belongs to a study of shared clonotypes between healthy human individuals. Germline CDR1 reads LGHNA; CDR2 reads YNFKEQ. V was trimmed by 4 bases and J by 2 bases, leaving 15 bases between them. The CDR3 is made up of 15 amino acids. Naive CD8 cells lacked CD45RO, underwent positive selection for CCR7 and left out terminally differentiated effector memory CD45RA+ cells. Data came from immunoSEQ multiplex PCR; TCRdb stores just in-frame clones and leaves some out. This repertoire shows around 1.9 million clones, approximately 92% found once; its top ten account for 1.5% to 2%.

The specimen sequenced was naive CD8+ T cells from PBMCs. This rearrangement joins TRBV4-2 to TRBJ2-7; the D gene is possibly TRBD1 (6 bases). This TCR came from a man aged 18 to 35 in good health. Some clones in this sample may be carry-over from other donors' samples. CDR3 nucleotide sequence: TGTGCCAGCAGCCCTGAGAACAGGGTCCCCTACGAGCAGTACTTC. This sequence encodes CASSPENRVPYEQYF.